The following is a TCR beta chain sequence with its context. The CDR3 is made up of 15 amino acids. Germline V gives CDR1 SGHNT, CDR2 YYREEE (reference sequence). V lost 3 bases, J lost 0 bases, and 13 bases lay in between. The sample originates from a study of glioma-infiltrating T cells after dendritic cell vaccination. TCRdb's copy holds only in-frame clones and misses some; the assay was immunoSEQ multiplex PCR. Of 100,000 to 120,000 clones listed, roughly 89% are singletons. Time point described: after dendritic cell vaccination, including at tumor progression/relapse. The sample here was blood, taken after dendritic cell vaccination. The J gene is TRBJ2-7, the V gene TRBV5-4; D uncertain. This TCR derives from a human donor with glioblastoma. The CDR3: CASSSQGGSSYEQYF. In nucleotides, the CDR3 is TGTGCCAGCAGCTCCCAAGGCGGTAGCTCCTACGAGCAGTACTTC.